This T cell receptor beta chain comes out of a study of blood T cell repertoires in COVID-19. Whole-study context: T cells, B-cell-depleted T cells, or PBMCs provided the cDNA or gDNA that served as material.

In the original workflow: Amplification with reference gene primers provided the estimates of nucleated cell counts. The protocol was immunoSEQ multiplex PCR, while the TCRdb copy is restricted to in-frame clones and leaves out a portion. The DNA gave D and trimming, while V, J and clone size come from that table. This table holds about 110,000 clones, 75% to 90% found once. This CDR3 region has 13 residues. Trimming at V came to 4 bases and at J to 7 bases, leaving 5 bases not matched to a gene. Germline V CDR1 and CDR2: SGHRS, YFSETQ. The gene calls are TRBV5-1 and TRBJ1-5, with 7 bases aligning to TRBD1. This TCR came from a woman aged 65 to 85 with acute or convalescent COVID-19. The sample comprised peripheral blood. As DNA, the CDR3 is TGCGCCAGCAGCCTGGGGACAGACCAGCCCCAGCATTTT. Protein sequence: CASSLGTDQPQHF.